These T cell receptor beta chains were read from a single sample in a study of shared clonotypes between healthy human individuals. Libraries were prepared by immunoSEQ multiplex PCR; TCRdb keeps only in-frame clonotypes and omits some of them. The repertoire includes roughly 1 million clones, under 80% of them detected once, and about 1.5% sits in the top ten. Sequencing was done on a sample of memory CD4+ T cells sorted from blood. The receptors derive from a man in his late teens or twenties in good health. CDR3s include the opening cysteine and the closing phenylalanine or tryptophan. A D gene is named only where the DNA matches it firmly. Rows give clone size only sometimes, using once, few, many, or a class for an expanded clone.

cdr3_nt cdr3_aa clone_size j_call v_call d_call
TGTGCCAGTAGTCTCAGAGGAGGGCAAAGTAGCATTCAGTACTTC CASSLRGGQSSIQYF . TRBJ2-4 TRBV19 .
TGTGCCAGCAGCGTAGGTCCAGCGGGGGGCCAAGAGACCCAGTACTTC CASSVGPAGGQETQYF . TRBJ2-5 TRBV9 TRBD2
TGTGCCAGCAGCTTAGCGATGGGAGACACTGAAGCTTTCTTT CASSLAMGDTEAFF few TRBJ1-1 TRBV7-9 .
TGCGCCAGCAGCTTGAATGGGGGCTCTGGAAACACCATATATTTT CASSLNGGSGNTIYF . TRBJ1-3 TRBV5-1 .
TGTGCCAGCAGCTTAGTGGTACATGGGCCTTCACCCCTCCACTTT CASSLVVHGPSPLHF once TRBJ1-6 TRBV7-2 .
TGTGCCAGCAGCCCTAACACCGGGGAGCTGTTTTTT CASSPNTGELFF few TRBJ2-2 TRBV7-9 .
TGTGCCAGCAGCCCAGAAGGGACTAGCGTGTACAATGAGCAGTTCTTC CASSPEGTSVYNEQFF once TRBJ2-1 TRBV9 TRBD2
TGTGCCACCAGCAGAGATCTATCAGTCAATGAGCAGTTCTTC CATSRDLSVNEQFF few TRBJ2-1 TRBV15 .
TGCGCCAGCAGCTTGACCAGCAATCAGCCCCAGCATTTT CASSLTSNQPQHF . TRBJ1-5 TRBV5-1 .
TGCGCCAGCAGTGAAAGCGGCACCACCGGGGAGCTGTTTTTT CASSESGTTGELFF . TRBJ2-2 TRBV10-2 .
TGTGCCAGCAGCTTGATTCCTAGCGGGTACACCGGGGAGCTGTTTTTT CASSLIPSGYTGELFF . TRBJ2-2 TRBV5-6 TRBD2
TGCGCCAGCGCCGGGGCCCCCGCGCGGGGGGGCACAGATACGCAGTATTTT CASAGAPARGGTDTQYF few TRBJ2-3 TRBV5-1 TRBD2
TGTGCCAGCAGTGCCTCAGGGACAGGGTTTGGTCAGCCCCAGCATTTT CASSASGTGFGQPQHF . TRBJ1-5 TRBV28 TRBD1
TGTGCCTGGAGTGTACTCAGGACTAGCGGAAACAATGAGCAGTTCTTC CAWSVLRTSGNNEQFF . TRBJ2-1 TRBV30 TRBD2
TGTGCCAGTAGTTGGGGACAGGGGGCATACGAGCAGTACTTC CASSWGQGAYEQYF . TRBJ2-7 TRBV19 TRBD1
TGTGCCAGGGGACATGGCTACACCTTC CARGHGYTF . TRBJ1-2 TRBV11-3 .
TGTGCCAGCAGGCTCCCGGGACAATCCTACAATGAGCAGTTCTTC CASRLPGQSYNEQFF . TRBJ2-1 TRBV21-1 .
TGTGCCAGCAGCCCGGGTGGTGGTCGAGTTGATTCACCCCTCCACTTT CASSPGGGRVDSPLHF many TRBJ1-6 TRBV4-2 .
TGTGCCAGCAGCTTACAGGGACAGGGGAACAACGAGCAGTACTTC CASSLQGQGNNEQYF few TRBJ2-7 TRBV11-2 TRBD1
TGTGCCAGCAGCCCGGGACTAGCGGTGAATGAGCAGTTCTTC CASSPGLAVNEQFF . TRBJ2-1 TRBV7-3 TRBD2
TGTGCCAGTATGAGAGGGGTGTCTGGAAACACCATATATTTT CASMRGVSGNTIYF once TRBJ1-3 TRBV19 .
TGTGCCATCAGTGTGGACAGGGGGTCTAGTGGCTACACCTTC CAISVDRGSSGYTF . TRBJ1-2 TRBV10-3 TRBD1
TGTGCCAGCAGCTTAGCCGCGGGGGGGAGAGATACGCAGTATTTT CASSLAAGGRDTQYF . TRBJ2-3 TRBV13 TRBD2
TGTGCCAGCAGTCGGGGGGGGCGCACCTACGAGCAGTACTTC CASSRGGRTYEQYF . TRBJ2-7 TRBV2 TRBD2
TGTGCCAGTAGTAGTGGTATGGGGGGTCGCACTGAAGCTTTCTTT CASSSGMGGRTEAFF . TRBJ1-1 TRBV19 .
TGTGCCAGCAGCTTGGAGGGTTATGGCTACACCTTC CASSLEGYGYTF few TRBJ1-2 TRBV5-4 .
TGTGCCAGCAGGGGGAGTGCGGCAGATACGCAGTATTTT CASRGSAADTQYF . TRBJ2-3 TRBV6-1 .
TGTGCCAGCAGCGGTGGACAGGGAAGGTTGTACTTC CASSGGQGRLYF few TRBJ2-7 TRBV11-3 TRBD1
TGTGCCAGCAGCCAGCGGGGGGTTCTGCAAGATACGCAGTATTTT CASSQRGVLQDTQYF . TRBJ2-3 TRBV5-4 TRBD2
TGCAGCGCTCGGACAGGGGGGGCAACAGATACGCAGTATTTT CSARTGGATDTQYF . TRBJ2-3 TRBV29-1 TRBD1
TGCGCCAGCAGCCAAGATCAGCGCGGGGGCGACGAGCAGTACTTC CASSQDQRGGDEQYF . TRBJ2-7 TRBV4-1 .
TGTGCCACCGGACAGGGATGGGGCTACACCTTC CATGQGWGYTF few TRBJ1-2 TRBV19 TRBD1
TGCGCCAGCTCCTTCAGTTCTGAAAAACTGTTTTTT CASSFSSEKLFF . TRBJ1-4 TRBV10-2 .
TGTGCCAGCAGCGTGGCCGGGACAGGGGCCTACAATGAGCAGTTCTTC CASSVAGTGAYNEQFF . TRBJ2-1 TRBV9 TRBD1
TGCGCCAGCAGCGTCGGAGGACAGCAAGAGACCCAGTACTTC CASSVGGQQETQYF . TRBJ2-5 TRBV5-1 .
TGCGCCAGCAGCCAAGGGACAGGGGGGAACATTCAGTACTTC CASSQGTGGNIQYF . TRBJ2-4 TRBV4-1 TRBD1
TGTGCCAGCAGTTCTATTGGGGATGGCTACACCTTC CASSSIGDGYTF . TRBJ1-2 TRBV6-5 .
TGTGCCAGCAGTTACACAGGAGTTGAGCAGTTCTTC CASSYTGVEQFF . TRBJ2-1 TRBV27 .
TGTGCCAGCAGCTTGGAAGGGGGCAATTCACCCCTCCACTTT CASSLEGGNSPLHF many TRBJ1-6 TRBV5-5 TRBD1
TGTGCCAGCAGTGACTCTTGGACTAGGGTTGGCAATGAGCAGTTCTTC CASSDSWTRVGNEQFF . TRBJ2-1 TRBV6-4 TRBD2
TGTGCCAGCAGTGAATTTGTCAGATCCTACGAGCAGTACTTC CASSEFVRSYEQYF . TRBJ2-7 TRBV2 .
TGTGCCAGCAGCCCCGATTACGTAGCTTTCTTT CASSPDYVAFF . TRBJ1-1 TRBV7-2 .